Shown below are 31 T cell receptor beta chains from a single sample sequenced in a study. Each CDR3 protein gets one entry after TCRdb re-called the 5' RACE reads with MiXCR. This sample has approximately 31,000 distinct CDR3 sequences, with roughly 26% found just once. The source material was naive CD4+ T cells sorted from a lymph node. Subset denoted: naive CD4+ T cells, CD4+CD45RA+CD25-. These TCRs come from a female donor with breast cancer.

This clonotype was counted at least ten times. The CDR3 nucleotides are TGTGCCAGCAGTGACCAGGGCCTGAACACTGAAGCTTTCTTT. Residues: CASSDQGLNTEAFF. The V and J genes are TRBV6-1 and TRBJ1-1, with a tentative D call TRBD1 (5 bases). Deletions cut 3 bases from V and 0 bases from J, with 8 bases between. The CDR3 consists of 14 residues. Per the germline V gene, CDR1 is MNHNS and CDR2 is SASEGT.

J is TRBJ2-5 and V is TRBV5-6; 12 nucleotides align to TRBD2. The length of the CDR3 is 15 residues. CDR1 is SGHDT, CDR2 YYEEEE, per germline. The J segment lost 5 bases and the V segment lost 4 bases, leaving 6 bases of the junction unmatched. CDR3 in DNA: TGTGCCAGCAGCCCTAGCGGGAGGGCCGAGGAGACCCAGTACTTC. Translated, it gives CASSPSGRAEETQYF.

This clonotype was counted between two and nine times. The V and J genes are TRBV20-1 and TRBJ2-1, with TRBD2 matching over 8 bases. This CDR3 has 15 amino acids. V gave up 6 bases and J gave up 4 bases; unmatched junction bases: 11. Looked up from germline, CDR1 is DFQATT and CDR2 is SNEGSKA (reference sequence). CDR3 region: CSAAPPGGDYNEQFF. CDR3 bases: TGCAGTGCCGCTCCCCCCGGGGGGGATTACAATGAGCAGTTCTTC.

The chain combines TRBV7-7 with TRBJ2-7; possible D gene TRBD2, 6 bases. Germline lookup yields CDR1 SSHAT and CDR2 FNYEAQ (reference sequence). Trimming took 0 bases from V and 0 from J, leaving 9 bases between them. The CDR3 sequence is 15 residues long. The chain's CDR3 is CASSLARGSSYEQYF. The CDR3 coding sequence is TGTGCCAGCAGCTTAGCACGGGGGAGCTCCTACGAGCAGTACTTC.

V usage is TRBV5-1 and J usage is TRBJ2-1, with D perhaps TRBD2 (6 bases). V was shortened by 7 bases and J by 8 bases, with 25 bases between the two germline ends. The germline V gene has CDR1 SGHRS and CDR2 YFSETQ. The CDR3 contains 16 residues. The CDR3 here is CASGSPAGRSIDEQFF. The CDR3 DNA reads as TGCGCCAGCGGCTCGCCTGCAGGGAGGTCAATAGATGAGCAGTTCTTC.

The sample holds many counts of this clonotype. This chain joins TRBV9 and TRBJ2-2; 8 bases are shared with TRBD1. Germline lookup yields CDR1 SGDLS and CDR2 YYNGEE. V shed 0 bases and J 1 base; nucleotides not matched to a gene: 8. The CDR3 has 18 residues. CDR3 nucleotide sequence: TGTGCCAGCAGCGTAGGAGCCGGACAGGGTTTGAACACCGGGGAGCTGTTTTTT. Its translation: CASSVGAGQGLNTGELFF.

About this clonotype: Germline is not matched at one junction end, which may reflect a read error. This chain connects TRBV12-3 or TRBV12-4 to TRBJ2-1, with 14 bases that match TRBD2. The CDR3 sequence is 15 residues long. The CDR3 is CGSSRGLAGVDEQFF. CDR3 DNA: TGTGGCAGCAGTCGGGGACTAGCGGGAGTGGATGAGCAGTTCTTC.

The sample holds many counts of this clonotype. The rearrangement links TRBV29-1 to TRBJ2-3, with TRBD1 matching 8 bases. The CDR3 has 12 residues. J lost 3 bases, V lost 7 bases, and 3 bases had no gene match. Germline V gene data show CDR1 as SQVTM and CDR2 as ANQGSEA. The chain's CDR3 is CSADRETDTQYF. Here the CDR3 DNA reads TGCAGCGCGGACAGGGAGACAGATACGCAGTATTTT.

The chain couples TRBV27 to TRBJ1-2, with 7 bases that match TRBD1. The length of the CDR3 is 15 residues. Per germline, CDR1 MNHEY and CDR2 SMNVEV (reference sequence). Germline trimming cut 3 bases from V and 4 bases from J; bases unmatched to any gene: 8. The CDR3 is CASSFGANRGYGYTF. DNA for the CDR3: TGTGCCAGCAGTTTCGGAGCCAACAGGGGCTATGGCTACACCTTC.

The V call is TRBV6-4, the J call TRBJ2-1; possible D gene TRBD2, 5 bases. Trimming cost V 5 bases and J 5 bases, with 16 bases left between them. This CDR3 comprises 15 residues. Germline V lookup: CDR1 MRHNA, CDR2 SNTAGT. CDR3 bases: TGTGCCAGCAGTACCCGACTAACGACTAACAATGAGCAGTTCTTC. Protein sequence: CASSTRLTTNNEQFF.

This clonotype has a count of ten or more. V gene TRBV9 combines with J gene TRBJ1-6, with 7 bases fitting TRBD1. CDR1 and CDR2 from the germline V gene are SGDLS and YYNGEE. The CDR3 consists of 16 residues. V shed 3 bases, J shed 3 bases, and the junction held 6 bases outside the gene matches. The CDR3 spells CASSEGRQGYNSPLHF. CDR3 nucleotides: TGTGCCAGCAGCGAGGGACGACAGGGCTATAATTCACCCCTCCACTTT.

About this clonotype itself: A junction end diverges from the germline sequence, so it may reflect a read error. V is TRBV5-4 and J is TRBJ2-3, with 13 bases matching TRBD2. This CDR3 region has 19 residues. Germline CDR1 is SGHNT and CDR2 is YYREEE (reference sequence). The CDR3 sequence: CASSYYRGLAGRGTDTQYF. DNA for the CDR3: TGCGCCAGCAGCTATTATCGGGGACTAGCGGGAAGAGGGACAGATACGCAGTATTTT.

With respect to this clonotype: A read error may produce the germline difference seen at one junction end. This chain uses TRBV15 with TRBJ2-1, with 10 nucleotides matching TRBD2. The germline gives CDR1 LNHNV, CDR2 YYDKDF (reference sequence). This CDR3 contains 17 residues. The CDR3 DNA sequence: TGTACCACCAGGGTTTCTAGCGGGAGAAGTGTCTACAATGAGCAGTTCTTC. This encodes CTTRVSSGRSVYNEQFF.

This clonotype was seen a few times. The CDR3 bases are TGTGCCAGCAGGCGACAGGGAGGAAACACCATATATTTT. It codes for CASRRQGGNTIYF. The rearrangement uses TRBV12-3 or TRBV12-4 and TRBJ1-3; TRBD1 agrees at 7 bases. The CDR3 consists of 13 residues. Trimming at V came to 6 bases and at J to 4 bases, leaving 3 bases not matched to a gene.

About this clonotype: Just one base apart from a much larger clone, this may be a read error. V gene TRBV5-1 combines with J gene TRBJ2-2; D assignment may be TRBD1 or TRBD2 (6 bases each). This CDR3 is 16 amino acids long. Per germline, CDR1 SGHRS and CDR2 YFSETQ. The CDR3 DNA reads TGCGCCAGCAGCCATCGCAGGGACGGGGACACCGGGGGGCTGTTTTTT. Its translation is CASSHRRDGDTGGLFF.

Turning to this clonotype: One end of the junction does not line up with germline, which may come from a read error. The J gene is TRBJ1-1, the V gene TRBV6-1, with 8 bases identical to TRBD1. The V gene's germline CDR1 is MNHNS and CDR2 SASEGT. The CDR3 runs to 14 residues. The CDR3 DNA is TGTGCCAGCAGTAAACAGGGGGGGAACACTGAAGCGGGCTTT. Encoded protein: CASSKQGGNTEAGF.

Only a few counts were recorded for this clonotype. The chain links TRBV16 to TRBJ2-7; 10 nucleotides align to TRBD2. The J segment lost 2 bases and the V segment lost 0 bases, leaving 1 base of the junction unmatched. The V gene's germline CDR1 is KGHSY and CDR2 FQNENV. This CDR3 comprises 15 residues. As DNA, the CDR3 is TGTGCCAGCAGCCAATCCCTAGCGGGAGCCTACGAGCAGTACTTC. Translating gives CASSQSLAGAYEQYF.

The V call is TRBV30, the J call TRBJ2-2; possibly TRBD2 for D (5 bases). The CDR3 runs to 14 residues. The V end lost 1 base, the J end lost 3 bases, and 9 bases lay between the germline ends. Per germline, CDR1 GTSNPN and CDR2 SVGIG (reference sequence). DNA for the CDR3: TGTGCCTGGAGTGCGGGGTCTGACACCGGGGAGCTGTTTTTT. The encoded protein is CAWSAGSDTGELFF. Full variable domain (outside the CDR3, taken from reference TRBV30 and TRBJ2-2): SQTIHQWPATLVQPVGSPLSLECTVEGTSNPNLYWYRQAAGRGLQLLFYSVGIGQISSEVPQNLSASRPQDRQFILSSKKLLLSDSGFYLCAWSAGSDTGELFFGEGSRLTVL.

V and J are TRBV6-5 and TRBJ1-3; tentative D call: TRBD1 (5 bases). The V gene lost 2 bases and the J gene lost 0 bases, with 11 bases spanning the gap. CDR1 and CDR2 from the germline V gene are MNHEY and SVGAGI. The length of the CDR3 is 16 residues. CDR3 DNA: TGTGCCAGCAGTTACCCAAGACAGAACTCTGGAAACACCATATATTTT. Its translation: CASSYPRQNSGNTIYF.

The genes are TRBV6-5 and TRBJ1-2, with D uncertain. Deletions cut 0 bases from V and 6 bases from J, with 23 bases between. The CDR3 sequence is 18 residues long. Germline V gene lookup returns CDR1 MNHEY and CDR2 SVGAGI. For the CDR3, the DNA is TGTGCCAGCAGTTACTCGTTCCCCCGTCAAAGTATGAACCATGGCTACACCTTC. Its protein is CASSYSFPRQSMNHGYTF.

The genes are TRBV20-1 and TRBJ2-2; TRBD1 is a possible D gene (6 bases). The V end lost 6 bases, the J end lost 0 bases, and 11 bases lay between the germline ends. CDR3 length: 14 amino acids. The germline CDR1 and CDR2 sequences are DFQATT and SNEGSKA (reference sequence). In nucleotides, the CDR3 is TGCAGTGCCCCGGACAGCTCGAACACCGGGGAGCTGTTTTTT. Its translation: CSAPDSSNTGELFF.

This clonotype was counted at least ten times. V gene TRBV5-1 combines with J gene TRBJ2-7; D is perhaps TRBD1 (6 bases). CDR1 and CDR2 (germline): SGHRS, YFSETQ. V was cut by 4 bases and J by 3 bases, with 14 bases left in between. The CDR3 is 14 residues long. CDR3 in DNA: TGCGCCAGCAGCCTGCAGACAGGAAACTACGAGCAGTACTTC. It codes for CASSLQTGNYEQYF.

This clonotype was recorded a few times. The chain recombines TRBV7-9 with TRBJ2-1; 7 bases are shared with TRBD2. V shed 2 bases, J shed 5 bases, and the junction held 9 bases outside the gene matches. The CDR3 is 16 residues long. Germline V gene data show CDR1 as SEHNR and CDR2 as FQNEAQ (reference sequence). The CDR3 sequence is CASSLSGGSHDNEQFF. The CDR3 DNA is TGTGCCAGCAGCTTAAGTGGCGGGAGCCATGACAATGAGCAGTTCTTC.

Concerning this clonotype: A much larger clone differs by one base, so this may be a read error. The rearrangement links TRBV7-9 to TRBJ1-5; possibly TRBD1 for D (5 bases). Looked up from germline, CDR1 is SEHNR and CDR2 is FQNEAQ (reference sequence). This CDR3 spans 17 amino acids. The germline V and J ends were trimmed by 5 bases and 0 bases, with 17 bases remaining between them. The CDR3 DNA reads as TGTGCCAGCAGCAGGGGTGGAGCTACTCATAGCAATCAGCCCCAGCATTTT. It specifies CASSRGGATHSNQPQHF.

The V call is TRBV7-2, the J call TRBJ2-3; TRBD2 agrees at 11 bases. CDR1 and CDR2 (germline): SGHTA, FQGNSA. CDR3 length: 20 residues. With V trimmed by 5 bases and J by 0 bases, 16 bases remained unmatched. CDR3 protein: CASSPIGPTSGVRSTDTQYF. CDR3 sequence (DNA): TGTGCCAGCAGCCCCATAGGACCGACTAGCGGGGTCCGTAGCACAGATACGCAGTATTTT.

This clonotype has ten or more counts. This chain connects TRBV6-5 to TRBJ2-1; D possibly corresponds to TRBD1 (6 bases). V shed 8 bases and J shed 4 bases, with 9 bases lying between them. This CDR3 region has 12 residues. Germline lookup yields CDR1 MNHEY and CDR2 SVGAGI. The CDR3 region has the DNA TGTGCCAGCGGGGGCCGGTACAATGAGCAGTTCTTC. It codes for CASGGRYNEQFF.

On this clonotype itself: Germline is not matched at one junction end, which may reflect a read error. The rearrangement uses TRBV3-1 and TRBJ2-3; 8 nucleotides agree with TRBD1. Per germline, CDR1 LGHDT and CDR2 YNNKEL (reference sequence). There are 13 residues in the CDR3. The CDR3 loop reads CASSQSPADRADF. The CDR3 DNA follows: TGTGCCAGCAGCCAAAGTCCCGCGGACAGGGCGGATTTT.

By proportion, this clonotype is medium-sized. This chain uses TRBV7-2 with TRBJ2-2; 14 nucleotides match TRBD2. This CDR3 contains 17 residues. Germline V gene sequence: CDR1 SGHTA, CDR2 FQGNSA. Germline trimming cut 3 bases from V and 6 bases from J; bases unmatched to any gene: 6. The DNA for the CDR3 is TGTGCCAGCAGCTTGACTAGCGGGAGGGTGTTGGCCGGGGAGCTGTTTTTT. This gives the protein CASSLTSGRVLAGELFF.

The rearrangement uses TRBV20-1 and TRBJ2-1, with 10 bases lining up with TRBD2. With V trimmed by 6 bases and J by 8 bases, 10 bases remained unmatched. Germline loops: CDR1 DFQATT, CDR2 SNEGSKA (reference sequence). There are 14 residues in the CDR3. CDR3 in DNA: TGCAGTGCATACTTAGCGGGAGGCTGGGATGAGCAGTTCTTC. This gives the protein CSAYLAGGWDEQFF.

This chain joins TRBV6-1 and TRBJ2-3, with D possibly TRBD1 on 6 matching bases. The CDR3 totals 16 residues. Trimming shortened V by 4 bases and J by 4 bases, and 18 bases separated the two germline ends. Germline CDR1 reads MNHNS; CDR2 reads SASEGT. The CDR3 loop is CASSASKGRGADTQYF. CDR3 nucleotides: TGTGCCAGCAGTGCCTCGAAAGGCAGGGGCGCAGATACGCAGTATTTT.

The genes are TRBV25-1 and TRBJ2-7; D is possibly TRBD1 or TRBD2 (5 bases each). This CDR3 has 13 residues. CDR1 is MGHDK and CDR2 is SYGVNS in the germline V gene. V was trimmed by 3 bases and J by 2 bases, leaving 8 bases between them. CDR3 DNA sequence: TGTGCCAGCAGTGAGGGGACCACCTACGAGCAGTACTTC. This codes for CASSEGTTYEQYF.